This TCR beta chain was retrieved from a study of T-cell reconstitution after alpha-beta-depleted transplantation in children. Study-wide results and limits: Newly produced T cells mostly accounted for T-cell counts and diversity one year post-transplant. Some patients owed their high day-60 TCRbeta diversity to surviving recipient T cells and thymic progenitors.

Germline CDR1 and CDR2: SQVTM and ANQGSEA. V shed 6 bases, J shed 8 bases, and the junction held 8 bases outside the gene matches. CDR3 size: 13 residues. It was with unique molecular identifiers that the TCRbeta library was prepared. TCRdb reprocessed the PCR reads via MiXCR and lists one record per CDR3 protein. The sample contains approximately 500,000 distinct CDR3 sequences, 10% to 13% of which appear only once. This clonotype was recorded at least ten times. As yet, its antigen is unknown. The rearrangement uses TRBV29-1 and TRBJ1-4, with TRBD1 matching 8 bases. This sequence was found in a child between 2 and 9 years old with inherited bone marrow failure, due to receive a stem cell transplant. Sequenced here: PBMCs, sampled before TCRalphabeta/CD19-depleted stem cell transplant. The CDR3 region is CSVSGTGDEKLFF. The CDR3 nucleotides read TGCAGCGTATCCGGGACAGGTGACGAAAAACTGTTTTTT.